This T cell receptor (beta chain) was identified during a study of blood T cells in healthy people across ages. Study-level information: With template switching, about one barcoded beta molecule was captured per two T cells.

Study-level points and caveats: A roughly linear age-dependent decrease characterized TCR beta diversity per million T cells.

Primers used in a second PCR of roughly 6 to 12 cycles were a sample-barcoded 5' primer and a J-beta primer mix. Using its own MiXCR run on the 5' RACE reads, TCRdb lists one record per CDR3 protein. The table shows fewer than 800,000 distinct CDR3 sequences, with more than 20% occurring only once. This clonotype was counted a few times. Its antigen remains unidentified. This sample was also put to use in a study of T cells of mothers and their children. Turning to that study: Each child contributed roughly 3.2 million TCR beta CDR3 reads, while each mother contributed over 10 million. Biologically related mothers and children overlapped slightly more than unrelated pairs, a non-significant difference.

Sequencing was done on a sample of blood. This clonotype was obtained from a boy aged 5-17 years in good health.

The CDR3 loop reads CASSPRGSADTQYF. CDR3 nucleotide sequence: TGTGCCAGCAGCCCCCGAGGATCCGCAGATACGCAGTATTTT. This chain links TRBV9 with TRBJ2-3, with D unresolved. The CDR3 consists of 14 residues. V shed 4 bases and J shed 4 bases, with 13 bases lying between them. Germline-derived CDR1 and CDR2 are SGDLS and YYNGEE.